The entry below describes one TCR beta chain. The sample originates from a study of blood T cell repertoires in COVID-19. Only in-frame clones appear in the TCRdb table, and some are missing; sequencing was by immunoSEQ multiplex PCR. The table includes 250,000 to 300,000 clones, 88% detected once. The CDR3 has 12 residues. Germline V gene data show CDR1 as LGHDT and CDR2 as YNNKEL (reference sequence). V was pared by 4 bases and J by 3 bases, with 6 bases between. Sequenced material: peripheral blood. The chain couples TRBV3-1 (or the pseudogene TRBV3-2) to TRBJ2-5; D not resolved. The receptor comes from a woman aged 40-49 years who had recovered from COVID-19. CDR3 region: CASSPSEETQYF. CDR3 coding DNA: TGTGCCAGCAGCCCCTCGGAAGAGACCCAGTACTTC.